This T cell receptor (beta chain) was identified in a study of blood T cell repertoires in COVID-19. About the study: COVID-19 samples, acute and convalescent, were from the United States, Italy and Spain. Sample material is recorded as cDNA or gDNA derived from T cells, B-cell-depleted T cells, or PBMCs.

This clone was seen once. How the authors handled the data: Cell counts per sample came from amplifying reference gene primers. The repertoire was sequenced with immunoSEQ multiplex PCR; TCRdb's copy has only in-frame clones and lacks some. That table supplies the V and J calls and clone size; D and trimming were determined from the DNA. This sample has approximately 28,000 clones, with about nine tenths found just once. The V gene lost 3 bases and the J gene lost 6 bases, with 13 bases spanning the gap. Germline V gives CDR1 SGDLS, CDR2 YYNGEE. This CDR3 is built from 13 residues. The TCR sequence derives from a man aged 55-75 years with active COVID-19. Sequenced input: peripheral blood. The chain is built from TRBV9 and TRBJ2-7; tentatively, D is TRBD2 (5 bases). Here the CDR3 reads CASSGDYKGEQYF. DNA of the CDR3: TGTGCCAGCAGCGGAGACTACAAGGGCGAGCAGTACTTC.